What follows are 13 T cell receptor beta chains derived from one specimen sequenced in a study of blood T cells in healthy people across ages. Next came a second PCR, run for about 6 to 12 cycles, which used a sample-barcoded 5' primer along with a J-beta primer mix. One entry per CDR3 protein results from TCRdb running MiXCR on the 5' RACE reads. The sample holds about 1,400,000 distinct CDR3 sequences; 45% to 70% are singletons and the top ten take over 5.5%. Sequencing was done on a sample of blood. These TCRs come from a man younger than 35 in good health.

This sequence joins TRBV28 and TRBJ1-2; unclear D gene. The CDR3 contains 15 residues. V lost 6 bases and J lost 6, with 20 bases in between. Per germline, CDR1 MDHEN and CDR2 SYDVKM. DNA for the CDR3: TGTGCCAGCAGCATACCCACAGTGGGATCGAATGGCTACACCTTC. Translated: CASSIPTVGSNGYTF.

V is TRBV2 and J is TRBJ1-4; 7 nucleotides line up with TRBD1. This CDR3 contains 14 residues. Looked up from germline, CDR1 is SNHLY and CDR2 is FYNNEI. Trimming removed 6 bases from V and 7 bases from J; junction bases left unmatched: 8. The DNA for the CDR3 is TGTGCCAGCAGGGAGACAGGGCTTGGTGAAAAACTGTTTTTT. Protein: CASRETGLGEKLFF.

The chain is built from TRBV5-1 and TRBJ2-7, with 8 nucleotides matching TRBD1. Per germline, CDR1 SGHRS and CDR2 YFSETQ. CDR3 length: 15 residues. V lost 4 bases and J lost 3; bases outside the gene matches: 9. The CDR3, as DNA: TGCGCCAGCAGCCTGCTACTTGGACAGGGCTACGAGCAGTACTTC. Residues: CASSLLLGQGYEQYF.

V gene TRBV7-2 combines with J gene TRBJ2-1; 7 nucleotides match TRBD2. V trimming: 2 bases; J trimming: 0 bases; junction bases outside the gene matches: 4. Germline V gene lookup returns CDR1 SGHTA and CDR2 FQGNSA. This CDR3 is built from 16 residues. CDR3 sequence reads: CASSLQRGTSYNEQFF. CDR3 sequence (DNA): TGTGCCAGCAGCTTACAGCGGGGAACCTCCTACAATGAGCAGTTCTTC.

V usage is TRBV7-9 and J usage is TRBJ2-1; D is unclear. Germline V gives CDR1 SEHNR, CDR2 FQNEAQ (reference sequence). Trimming removed 5 bases at V and 2 bases at J, with 10 bases between. The CDR3 is 14 residues long. This CDR3 reads CASSPAAPYNEQFF. The CDR3 coding sequence is TGTGCCAGCAGCCCGGCGGCACCCTACAATGAGCAGTTCTTC.

The J gene is TRBJ2-7, the V gene TRBV29-1, with a weak D call TRBD1 (6 bases). V was trimmed by 7 bases and J by 2 bases, leaving 9 bases between them. The CDR3 is 11 amino acids. Germline values: CDR1 SQVTM, CDR2 ANQGSEA. The CDR3, as DNA: TGCAGCGGTGGGGGCCCCTACGAGCAGTACTTC. It specifies CSGGGPYEQYF.

The chain links TRBV6-2 or TRBV6-3 to TRBJ2-1; TRBD2 matches 8 bases. CDR3 length equals 17 residues. CDR1 and CDR2 (germline): MNHEY, SVGEGT. Trimming removed 6 bases from V and 6 bases from J; junction bases left unmatched: 16. The CDR3 loop is CASSALVSGSKGNEQFF. Written as DNA, the CDR3 is TGTGCCAGCAGCGCCCTTGTAAGCGGGAGCAAGGGCAATGAGCAGTTCTTC.

V usage is TRBV4-3 and J usage is TRBJ2-1; D might be TRBD2 (6 bases). Looked up from germline, CDR1 is LGHNA and CDR2 is YSLEER. The V end was cut by 2 bases, the J end by 0 bases, with 17 bases between. The CDR3 length is 18 residues. CDR3 bases: TGCGCCAGCAGCCAAACTGGCGGGGTTCCAAGCTCCTACAATGAGCAGTTCTTC. Protein product: CASSQTGGVPSSYNEQFF.

The rearrangement uses TRBV7-9 and TRBJ1-2, with TRBD1 matching 7 bases. Germline V gene lookup returns CDR1 SEHNR and CDR2 FQNEAQ (reference sequence). CDR3 length: 15 residues. With V trimmed by 4 bases and J by 6 bases, 11 bases remained unmatched. The chain's CDR3 is CASSSPGRGQNGYTF. In DNA form, the CDR3 reads TGTGCCAGCAGCTCCCCGGGTAGGGGGCAGAATGGCTACACCTTC.

V gene TRBV7-9 combines with J gene TRBJ2-1, with a weak D call TRBD2 (5 bases). V was pared by 1 base and J by 4 bases, with 14 bases between. Germline V CDR1 and CDR2: SEHNR, FQNEAQ (reference sequence). The CDR3 has 16 residues. CDR3 nucleotides: TGTGCCAGCAGCTTAGTTCTTAGCGAAAATTACAATGAGCAGTTCTTC. This translates into CASSLVLSENYNEQFF. Looking up the rest from reference TRBV7-9 and TRBJ2-1 gives the full variable domain: DTGVSQNPRHKITKRGQNVTFRCDPISEHNRLYWYRQTLGQGPEFLTYFQNEAQLEKSRLLSDRFSAERPKGSFSTLEIQRTEQGDSAMYLCASSLVLSENYNEQFFGPGTRLTVL.

The rearrangement uses TRBV5-1 and TRBJ1-4; 9 bases match TRBD1. There are 15 residues in the CDR3. Germline V lookup: CDR1 SGHRS, CDR2 YFSETQ. After removal of 3 bases from V and 8 bases from J, the junction contained 8 bases not matched to a gene. The chain's CDR3 is CASSSRQGVEEKLFF. CDR3 nucleotides: TGCGCCAGCAGCTCTAGACAGGGGGTAGAAGAAAAACTGTTTTTT.

This chain links TRBV14 with TRBJ2-4, with a tentative D call TRBD1 (5 bases). V gave up 6 bases and J gave up 3 bases, with 15 bases separating them. The CDR3 totals 15 residues. Germline CDR1 SGHDN, CDR2 FVKESK. The CDR3 spells CASSPLLTGKNIQYF. The CDR3 region has the DNA TGTGCCAGCAGTCCCCTGCTCACAGGCAAAAACATTCAGTACTTC.

The chain combines TRBV4-2 with TRBJ2-1; 8 nucleotides match TRBD2. Unmatched junction bases numbered 4, after V lost 3 bases and J lost 0 bases. CDR1 and CDR2 (germline): LGHNA, YNFKEQ. This CDR3 comprises 16 residues. CDR3 nucleotides: TGTGCCAGCAGCCACTATAGCGGGGACTCCTACAATGAGCAGTTCTTC. Its translation is CASSHYSGDSYNEQFF.